This passage covers 10 T cell receptor beta chains from one sample sequenced in a study of OX40 agonist ivuxolimab in advanced cancers. TCRdb's copy holds only in-frame clones and misses some; the assay was immunoSEQ multiplex PCR. In the table there are fewer than 15,000 clones, roughly 90% of which are singletons. The input for sequencing was CD4+ or CD8+ T cells sorted from blood, taken in a trial of the OX40 agonist ivuxolimab. The receptors derive from an adult with an advanced solid tumor such as melanoma, head and neck, liver or kidney cancer.

This clone was detected a few times. The rearrangement joins TRBV5-1 to TRBJ1-1; 8 bases are a match to TRBD1. The J segment lost 5 bases and the V segment lost 0 bases, leaving 3 bases of the junction unmatched. The CDR3 loop spans 14 amino acids. Germline-derived CDR1 and CDR2 are SGHRS and YFSETQ. CDR3 DNA sequence: TGCGCCAGCAGCTTGGGACAGGGGAAAACTGAAGCTTTCTTT. Translation gives CASSLGQGKTEAFF. The variable domain in full, completed from reference TRBV5-1 and TRBJ1-1, reads KAGVTQTPRYLIKTRGQQVTLSCSPISGHRSVSWYQQTPGQGLQFLFEYFSETQRNKGNFPGRFSGRQFSNSRSEMNVSTLELGDSALYLCASSLGQGKTEAFFGQGTRLTVV.

V is TRBV9 and J is TRBJ1-5, with 8 bases lining up with TRBD1. Germline CDR1 and CDR2: SGDLS and YYNGEE. Trimming removed 1 base from V and 0 bases from J; junction bases left unmatched: 0. The CDR3 sequence is 15 residues long. The CDR3 is CASSVTGGSNQPQHF. The CDR3 DNA is TGTGCCAGCAGCGTAACAGGGGGTAGCAATCAGCCCCAGCATTTT.

The CDR3 nucleotides are TGTGCCAGCAGCTTACTAGCGGCCGCCTACAATGAGCAGTTCTTC. Translated, it gives CASSLLAAAYNEQFF. This chain connects TRBV13 to TRBJ2-1, with 7 bases fitting TRBD2. The germline gives CDR1 PRHDT, CDR2 FYEKMQ (reference sequence). V lost 2 bases and J lost 2; bases outside the gene matches: 3. The CDR3 length is 15 residues.

As DNA, the CDR3 is TGTGCCAGTAGTTTTGGGACAGGGGATCGGTACGAGCAGTACTTC. This encodes CASSFGTGDRYEQYF. The rearrangement joins TRBV19 to TRBJ2-7; 10 positions agree with TRBD1. CDR1 is LNHDA, CDR2 SQIVND, per germline (reference sequence). J was trimmed by 4 bases and V by 5 bases; bases with no gene match: 8. The CDR3 consists of 15 residues.

The V call is TRBV30, the J call TRBJ1-1; weak D call: TRBD1 (5 bases). The V gene's germline CDR1 is GTSNPN and CDR2 SVGIG (reference sequence). The V gene lost 3 bases and the J gene lost 4 bases, with 9 bases spanning the gap. The CDR3 covers 12 residues. For the CDR3, the DNA is TGTGCCTGGAGCCTCAGGGTCACTGAAGCTTTCTTT. This gives the protein CAWSLRVTEAFF.

The J gene is TRBJ1-2, the V gene TRBV7-9, with TRBD1 matching 10 bases. The length of the CDR3 is 15 residues. Germline V lookup: CDR1 SEHNR, CDR2 FQNEAQ (reference sequence). V lost 5 bases and J lost 5; bases outside the gene matches: 8. CDR3 residues: CASSARDRGLYGYTF. CDR3 DNA sequence: TGTGCCAGCAGCGCACGGGACAGGGGTTTGTATGGCTACACCTTC.

This clone has only one observation. The rearrangement joins TRBV27 to TRBJ2-6; TRBD2 agrees at 11 bases. Trimming removed 5 bases from V and 0 bases from J; junction bases left unmatched: 3. The CDR3 totals 17 residues. Germline CDR1 reads MNHEY; CDR2 reads SMNVEV (reference sequence). The CDR3 DNA follows: TGTGCCAGCAGTCGACTAGCGGGGAACTCTGGGGCCAACGTCCTGACTTTC. Its translation is CASSRLAGNSGANVLTF.

The J gene is TRBJ1-4, the V gene TRBV4-3; D is possibly TRBD1 (6 bases). This CDR3 region has 16 residues. Germline-derived CDR1 and CDR2 are LGHNA and YSLEER. The V end lost 0 bases, the J end lost 6 bases, and 14 bases lay between the germline ends. CDR3 region: CASSQDLGGAYEKLFF. DNA of the CDR3: TGCGCCAGCAGCCAAGATTTGGGGGGCGCTTATGAAAAACTGTTTTTT.

The genes are TRBV15 and TRBJ2-1; 10 bases are a match to TRBD2. The CDR3 length is 16 residues. The trim removed 0 bases at V and 4 bases at J, leaving 3 bases unmatched. Germline V gives CDR1 LNHNV, CDR2 YYDKDF (reference sequence). This CDR3 reads CATSRETSGAYNEQFF. For the CDR3, the DNA is TGTGCCACCAGCAGAGAAACTAGCGGGGCGTACAATGAGCAGTTCTTC.

J is TRBJ2-7 and V is TRBV27; 9 bases line up with TRBD1. CDR3 size: 14 residues. Germline CDR1 MNHEY, CDR2 SMNVEV (reference sequence). The trim removed 6 bases at V and 3 bases at J, leaving 6 bases unmatched. The CDR3 region is CASSPGTGFYEQYF. Here the CDR3 DNA reads TGTGCCAGCAGCCCCGGGACAGGGTTCTACGAGCAGTACTTC.